A single sample is the source of the 15 T cell receptor beta chains below, sequenced in a study of blood T cells in healthy people across ages. A second PCR of roughly 7 to 11 cycles used a sample-barcoded 5' primer and a J-beta primer mix. TCRdb re-called the 5' RACE reads with MiXCR, one entry per CDR3 protein. In the table there are 700,000 to 950,000 distinct CDR3 sequences, 58% of which are singletons. The sequencing input was blood. The receptors stem from a man aged 30 to 39 in good health.

This clonotype has just a few counts. V usage is TRBV15 and J usage is TRBJ1-2; D ambiguous. Germline CDR1 is LNHNV and CDR2 is YYDKDF (reference sequence). Deletions cut 4 bases from V and 3 bases from J, with 18 bases between. The CDR3 length is 16 residues. Written as DNA, the CDR3 is TGTGCCACCAGCATAGTGTCGGCGGGGTTAGACTATGGCTACACCTTC. It specifies CATSIVSAGLDYGYTF.

This clonotype was seen once. The chain joins TRBV7-2 to TRBJ2-4; tentative D call: TRBD2 (5 bases). Near its end, the DNA agrees better with TRBJ2-7, so the J call may be wrong. CDR3 size: 13 residues. Germline V CDR1 and CDR2: SGHTA, FQGNSA. The CDR3 reads CASSEGRPYEQYF. CDR3 nucleotide sequence: TGTGCCAGCAGCGAGGGTCGCCCCTACGAGCAGTACTTC.

This chain uses TRBV20-1 with TRBJ2-3; 11 bases are a match to TRBD2. Germline V gene sequence: CDR1 DFQATT, CDR2 SNEGSKA (reference sequence). CDR3 length: 18 amino acids. V shed 0 bases, J shed 4 bases, and the junction held 12 bases outside the gene matches. The CDR3 protein is CSARDRGNSGRASDTQYF. DNA of the CDR3: TGCAGTGCTAGAGATCGGGGGAATAGCGGGAGGGCCTCAGATACGCAGTATTTT.

Points on this clonotype: One end of the junction is discordant with germline, which a read error may explain. The chain couples TRBV6-1 to TRBJ1-2; a possible D gene is TRBD1 (5 bases). CDR3 length: 17 amino acids. Looked up from germline, CDR1 is MNHNS and CDR2 is SASEGT. The CDR3 loop is CASSEAAGTLGDYDYTF. CDR3 sequence (DNA): TGTGCCAGCAGTGAAGCGGCAGGGACCTTGGGGGACTATGACTACACCTTC.

Points on this clonotype: The junction differs from germline at one of its ends, possibly a read error. The chain has TRBV9 and TRBJ2-1; 9 bases are shared with TRBD1. Germline loops: CDR1 SGDLS, CDR2 YYNGEE. The CDR3 consists of 15 residues. The CDR3 nucleotides are TGTGCCGGCAGCGCGGGGACAGGGAGGTACAATGAGCAGTTCTTC. This translates into CAGSAGTGRYNEQFF.

The chain has TRBV28 and TRBJ2-2; tentatively, D is TRBD2 (6 bases). CDR1 MDHEN and CDR2 SYDVKM come from the germline V gene. The CDR3 totals 12 residues. The V and J ends lost 6 bases and 12 bases respectively, with 14 bases between them. This CDR3 is CASSSGVEKLFF. The CDR3 DNA is TGTGCCAGCAGCTCGGGAGTAGAGAAGCTGTTTTTT.

This chain connects TRBV20-1 to TRBJ2-3, with D hard to call. Trimming took 0 bases from V and 6 from J, leaving 10 bases between them. This CDR3 is built from 13 residues. Germline CDR1 and CDR2: DFQATT and SNEGSKA (reference sequence). Here the CDR3 DNA reads TGCAGTGCTAGAGATGCTGGGGTGGATACGCAGTATTTT. Translating gives CSARDAGVDTQYF.

This clonotype is a singleton in its sample. The CDR3 spells CASSTPQGRGETQYF. The CDR3 DNA reads as TGCGCCAGCAGCACGCCACAGGGAAGGGGAGAGACCCAGTACTTC. The V call is TRBV5-1, the J call TRBJ2-7; tentatively, D is TRBD1 (6 bases). The DNA end lines up better with TRBJ2-5; the J call may be wrong. Looked up from germline, CDR1 is SGHRS and CDR2 is YFSETQ. The CDR3 totals 15 residues.

This clonotype was recorded once. The CDR3 region has the DNA TGTGCCAGCAGCACTCAACCGGGACTAGCGAATTCCGGGGAGCTGTTTTTT. It translates to CASSTQPGLANSGELFF. The rearrangement joins TRBV7-8 to TRBJ2-2; 10 nucleotides line up with TRBD2. The CDR3 runs 17 residues. J gave up 6 bases and V 5 bases, and 12 bases lay outside the gene matches. CDR1 is SGHVS and CDR2 is FQNEAQ in the germline V gene.

The genes are TRBV10-3 and TRBJ2-4; D ambiguous. The J call may be in error: the DNA end matches TRBJ2-7 better. CDR1 is ENHRY and CDR2 is SYGVKD in the germline V gene. CDR3 length: 14 residues. CDR3 in DNA: TGTGCCACAAGAAACGCAGTACGGCACTACGAGCAGTACTTC. Translated, it gives CATRNAVRHYEQYF.

This clonotype was observed once. The V and J genes are TRBV9 and TRBJ1-2; 12 nucleotides align to TRBD1. CDR1 is SGDLS and CDR2 is YYNGEE in the germline V gene. Trimming at V came to 3 bases and at J to 5 bases, leaving 11 bases not matched to a gene. This CDR3 is built from 17 residues. DNA for the CDR3: TGTGCCAGCAGCGCGGACCCCGGGACAGGGGGCGGATATGGCTACACCTTC. Amino acids: CASSADPGTGGGYGYTF.

The V gene is TRBV30, the J gene TRBJ2-5; D remains unclear. The CDR3 covers 13 residues. CDR1 and CDR2 from the germline V gene are GTSNPN and SVGIG (reference sequence). V gave up 0 bases and J gave up 4 bases, with 9 bases separating them. This CDR3 is CAWSVVHGETQYF. The CDR3, as DNA: TGTGCCTGGAGTGTAGTCCACGGAGAGACCCAGTACTTC.

This clonotype was recorded only once. The chain uses TRBV28 and TRBJ2-5, with a weak D call TRBD2 (7 bases). Germline V CDR1 and CDR2: MDHEN, SYDVKM. This CDR3 is 14 amino acids long. The ends were cut back, 8 bases at V and 4 bases at J, with 17 bases in the middle. Here the CDR3 reads CASGGRGSGETQYF. CDR3 nucleotides: TGTGCCAGCGGGGGGCGCGGGAGCGGAGAGACCCAGTACTTC.

The chain is built from TRBV10-3 and TRBJ2-5; 7 nucleotides align to TRBD2. Looked up from germline, CDR1 is ENHRY and CDR2 is SYGVKD. This CDR3 is 16 amino acids long. V shed 6 bases and J 0 bases; nucleotides not matched to a gene: 10. The CDR3 coding sequence is TGTGCCATCAGAGATGGGTCAGCGGGGTACCAAGAGACCCAGTACTTC. Its translation is CAIRDGSAGYQETQYF.

The CDR3 DNA is TGCTCCCTAAGCAGACTAGCGGGACCAACGTGGGAGACCCAGTACTTC. Amino acids: CSLSRLAGPTWETQYF. J is TRBJ2-5 and V is TRBV20-1; 11 nucleotides match TRBD2. CDR1 is DFQATT and CDR2 is SNEGSKA in the germline V gene (reference sequence). CDR3 length equals 16 residues.